The clone carrying this T cell receptor (beta chain) was counted a few times. Its antigen is undetermined. TCRdb fed the RT-PCR reads into MiXCR, producing one record per CDR3 protein. Of about 570,000 distinct CDR3 sequences in the sample, about 11% are singletons; the top ten hold about 11%. This specimen belongs to a study of response to subunit inactivated influenza vaccine. Study-level findings and limits: After each seasonal influenza vaccination, few new T cells are recruited, the authors suggested.

Germline assignment: CDR1 LNHDA and CDR2 SQIVND (reference sequence). After removal of 3 bases from V and 6 bases from J, the junction contained 6 bases not matched to a gene. The CDR3 runs 15 residues. These same data were also listed under a study on T cells expressing NK-cell markers. As that study records: The authors made TCR beta cDNA libraries by 5'RACE template switching. This switching added a universal primer site and UMIs. Investigators obtained TCR beta repertoires from sorted CD3+CD56+NKG2C+, CD3+CD56+NKG2C- and CD3+CD56-NKG2C+ T cells. Seven sequenced donors out of eight were HCMV-seropositive, one seronegative.

The receptor comes from a man aged 45-65 years who received an inactivated influenza vaccine. The sample here was PBMCs from blood, taken on the day of vaccination. This chain uses TRBV19 with TRBJ2-1; 9 nucleotides match TRBD2. CDR3 coding DNA: TGTGCCAGTAGTATGACTAGCGGATGGGGCAATGAGCAGTTCTTC. This encodes CASSMTSGWGNEQFF.